These 22 T cell receptor beta chains originate from one sample sequenced in a study of T cells in localized non-small cell lung cancer. Measured with immunoSEQ multiplex PCR; TCRdb has only the in-frame clones, and not every one. The profile covers approximately 680 clones, with 25% appearing a single time and about a sixth taken by the ten largest. The source was lung tumor tissue, collected before any cancer treatment. The receptors originated from a male donor aged 60 or older with stage III squamous cell lung carcinoma.

The chain joins TRBV11-1 to TRBJ2-4; D is possibly TRBD1 or TRBD2 (5 bases each). V lost 3 bases and J 6 bases, leaving 12 bases between the germline ends. The length of the CDR3 is 14 residues. Germline V gives CDR1 SGHAT, CDR2 FQDESV (reference sequence). As DNA, the CDR3 is TGTGCCAGCAGCTTTCCGGGGCAGGGAAACATTCAGTACTTC. Residues: CASSFPGQGNIQYF.

CDR3 bases: TGTGCCATCAGTGAGTCAAGGGAAAACACCATATATTTT. Translation: CAISESRENTIYF. The chain has TRBV10-3 and TRBJ1-3; D is undetermined. The CDR3 contains 13 residues. Deletions cut 0 bases from V and 6 bases from J, with 6 bases between. Germline CDR1 and CDR2: ENHRY and SYGVKD.

CDR3 DNA: TGTGCCAGCAGTTTACCGGGACGGACTGAAAAACTGTTTTTT. It translates to CASSLPGRTEKLFF. This chain uses TRBV6-8 with TRBJ1-4; D possibly corresponds to TRBD1 (5 bases). Germline assignment: CDR1 MNHGY and CDR2 SAAAGT. The CDR3 has 14 residues. V lost 4 bases and J lost 7, with 13 bases in between.

The chain has TRBV19 and TRBJ1-4; D not certain. CDR3 length: 17 amino acids. CDR1 LNHDA and CDR2 SQIVND come from the germline V gene (reference sequence). V was pared by 1 base and J by 5 bases, with 17 bases between. CDR3 sequence (DNA): TGTGCCAGTAGTATAGCCAGCTACGGTAGATCGAATGAAAAACTGTTTTTT. This gives the protein CASSIASYGRSNEKLFF.

By share, this clone ranks as large. The rearrangement links TRBV9 to TRBJ2-7; D might be TRBD2 (6 bases). CDR1 is SGDLS and CDR2 is YYNGEE in the germline V gene. This CDR3 is built from 12 residues. The germline V and J ends were trimmed by 10 bases and 4 bases, with 15 bases remaining between them. The chain's CDR3 is CARSGTQYEQYF. The CDR3 coding sequence is TGTGCCCGCTCCGGGACTCAATACGAGCAGTACTTC. The entire variable domain, with the rest obtained from reference TRBV9 and TRBJ2-7, is as follows: DSGVTQTPKHLITATGQRVTLRCSPRSGDLSVYWYQQSLDQGLQFLIQYYNGEERAKGNILERFSAQQFPDLHSELNLSSLELGDSALYFCARSGTQYEQYFGPGTRLTVT.

This clone was seen a few times. This chain uses TRBV27 with TRBJ1-5; D ambiguous. In germline, CDR1 is MNHEY, CDR2 SMNVEV (reference sequence). Trimming took 4 bases from V and 5 from J, leaving 9 bases between them. CDR3 length equals 13 residues. CDR3 bases: TGTGCCAGCAGTTACAGTAGGGATCAGCCCCAGCATTTT. As protein: CASSYSRDQPQHF.

This clone is termed large. The J gene is TRBJ2-3, the V gene TRBV9; D not certain. V dropped 3 bases and J dropped 1 base, with 12 bases sitting between them. The CDR3 contains 15 residues. Germline CDR1 reads SGDLS; CDR2 reads YYNGEE. CDR3 loop: CASSADLIGTDTQYF. CDR3 nucleotide sequence: TGTGCCAGCAGCGCTGACCTCATTGGCACAGATACGCAGTATTTT.

The chain joins TRBV11-3 to TRBJ2-7; TRBD1 is a possible D gene (6 bases). Germline V lookup: CDR1 SGHNT, CDR2 YENEEA. This CDR3 is 14 amino acids long. Trimming took off 1 base at V and 4 bases at J, with 11 bases between the two ends. This chain's CDR3 is CASSLGRTVYEQYF. In DNA, the CDR3 is TGTGCCAGCAGCTTAGGGCGGACAGTTTACGAGCAGTACTTC.

This clone occurred a few times. The CDR3 loop is CATSRVRNTDTQYF. The CDR3 region has the DNA TGTGCCACCAGCAGAGTAAGAAACACAGATACGCAGTATTTT. The genes are TRBV15 and TRBJ2-3; D is undetermined. CDR1 is LNHNV, CDR2 YYDKDF, per germline (reference sequence). V lost 1 base and J lost 2, with 7 bases in between. The CDR3 has 14 amino acids.

The chain carries TRBV30 and TRBJ2-5; D remains unclear. Looked up from germline, CDR1 is GTSNPN and CDR2 is SVGIG (reference sequence). The V end lost 2 bases, the J end lost 0 bases, and 7 bases lay between the germline ends. CDR3 length: 13 residues. The CDR3 bases are TGTGCCTGGAGTTGGTCCTACCAAGAGACCCAGTACTTC. It specifies CAWSWSYQETQYF.

By share of the sample, this clone is medium-sized. The rearrangement links TRBV9 to TRBJ1-3; 8 nucleotides match TRBD1. Germline CDR1 reads SGDLS; CDR2 reads YYNGEE. The V and J ends lost 4 bases and 0 bases, in that order; junction bases with no gene match: 9. This CDR3 is 17 amino acids long. Here the CDR3 reads CASSPGGRFLSGNTIYF. DNA of the CDR3: TGTGCCAGCAGCCCAGGGGGCAGGTTCCTCTCTGGAAACACCATATATTTT.

The V call is TRBV7-7, the J call TRBJ2-1; 11 nucleotides line up with TRBD2. Germline assignment: CDR1 SSHAT and CDR2 FNYEAQ (reference sequence). CDR3 length equals 15 residues. After removal of 5 bases from V and 4 bases from J, the junction contained 4 bases not matched to a gene. CDR3: CASSQGLAGYNEQFF. CDR3 coding DNA: TGTGCCAGCAGCCAAGGACTAGCGGGTTACAATGAGCAGTTCTTC. Full variable domain (missing parts from reference TRBV7-7 and TRBJ2-1): GAGVSQSPRYKVTKRGQDVTLRCDPISSHATLYWYQQALGQGPEFLTYFNYEAQPDKSGLPSDRFSAERPEGSISTLTIQRTEQRDSAMYRCASSQGLAGYNEQFFGPGTRLTVL.

This clone was seen only a few times. The V gene is TRBV11-3, the J gene TRBJ2-5; the match to TRBD1 covers 8 bases. The germline CDR1 and CDR2 sequences are SGHNT and YENEEA. CDR3 size: 14 residues. The V and J ends lost 5 bases and 3 bases, in that order; junction bases with no gene match: 5. CDR3 region: CASSPGGREETQYF. The CDR3 nucleotides are TGTGCCAGCAGCCCAGGGGGCAGGGAAGAGACCCAGTACTTC.

The chain combines TRBV11-3 with TRBJ2-1; 9 bases map to TRBD1. Germline assignment: CDR1 SGHNT and CDR2 YENEEA. The length of the CDR3 is 15 residues. J was trimmed by 8 bases and V by 3 bases; bases with no gene match: 8. The CDR3, as DNA: TGTGCCAGCAGCTTTCAGGACAGGGGATCCCATGAGCAGTTCTTC. The encoded protein is CASSFQDRGSHEQFF.

V and J are TRBV12-2 and TRBJ1-1; the table's D call TRBD1 went unverified against the DNA. TRBV12-2 has pseudogene status. This CDR3 is built from 16 residues. The CDR3 loop reads CVRSQPTQGQNTEAFF. The CDR3, as DNA: TGTGTCAGAAGTCAACCGACGCAGGGCCAGAACACTGAAGCTTTCTTT.

This clone was found a few times. For the CDR3, the DNA is TGTGCCAGCTCACCCGCCTCGAGCACTGAAGCTTTCTTT. This gives the protein CASSPASSTEAFF. The V gene is TRBV18, the J gene TRBJ1-1; D is unclear. V gave up 3 bases and J gave up 4 bases, with 9 bases separating them. CDR1 and CDR2 (germline): KGHSH, LQKENI. The CDR3 length is 13 residues. The variable domain in full, with the rest retrieved from reference TRBV18 and TRBJ1-1, is NAGVMQNPRHLVRRRGQEARLRCSPMKGHSHVYWYRQLPEEGLKFMVYLQKENIIDESGMPKERFSAEFPKEGPSILRIQQVVRGDSAAYFCASSPASSTEAFFGQGTRLTVV.

This clone is judged large (0.1 to 1%). This chain uses TRBV6-8 with TRBJ1-1, with D hard to call. This CDR3 has 13 amino acids. Germline V gene lookup returns CDR1 MNHGY and CDR2 SAAAGT. V dropped 7 bases and J dropped 4 bases, with 13 bases sitting between them. DNA for the CDR3: TGTGCCAGCAACCCAAGATACGTCACTGAAGCTTTCTTT. It encodes CASNPRYVTEAFF.

This chain links TRBV29-1 with TRBJ1-2; 7 nucleotides agree with TRBD1. The CDR3 length is 12 residues. V shed 7 bases and J 8 bases; nucleotides not matched to a gene: 10. Germline loops: CDR1 SQVTM, CDR2 ANQGSEA. The CDR3 spells CSAEDRNGGYTF. The CDR3 DNA is TGCAGCGCCGAGGACAGGAACGGCGGCTACACCTTC.

The V gene is TRBV9, the J gene TRBJ2-1; 11 nucleotides line up with TRBD2. The CDR3 has 15 residues. Germline V CDR1 and CDR2: SGDLS, YYNGEE. V shed 4 bases and J 4 bases; nucleotides not matched to a gene: 4. As DNA, the CDR3 is TGTGCCAGCAGCCCTAGCGGGGGGAGATACAATGAGCAGTTCTTC. This encodes CASSPSGGRYNEQFF. The full variable domain, rest sourced from reference TRBV9 and TRBJ2-1, is DSGVTQTPKHLITATGQRVTLRCSPRSGDLSVYWYQQSLDQGLQFLIQYYNGEERAKGNILERFSAQQFPDLHSELNLSSLELGDSALYFCASSPSGGRYNEQFFGPGTRLTVL.

This sequence joins TRBV29-1 and TRBJ2-1, with TRBD1 identical over 7 bases. Germline CDR1 reads SQVTM; CDR2 reads ANQGSEA. The V and J ends lost 6 bases and 9 bases, in that order; junction bases with no gene match: 8. This CDR3 has 12 amino acids. CDR3 nucleotide sequence: TGCAGCGTAGACAGGGTTAGGGGTGAGCAGTTCTTC. This codes for CSVDRVRGEQFF.

The chain employs TRBV18 and TRBJ2-3; 7 bases fit TRBD2. Germline V gene data show CDR1 as KGHSH and CDR2 as LQKENI. Trimming took 2 bases from V and 0 from J; bases not matched to a gene: 8. The CDR3 covers 17 residues. CDR3 region: CASSPKPVAGSTDTQYF. The DNA for the CDR3 is TGTGCCAGCTCACCAAAACCGGTAGCGGGTAGCACAGATACGCAGTATTTT.

The V gene is TRBV9, the J gene TRBJ2-2; D is tentatively TRBD1 or TRBD2 (6 bases each). Looked up from germline, CDR1 is SGDLS and CDR2 is YYNGEE. The CDR3 consists of 17 residues. With 1 base removed from V and 5 bases from J, the gap between germline ends came to 18 bases. The CDR3 DNA reads as TGTGCCAGCAGCGTACCCTCCTCCCGGGGGCTTACCGGGGAGCTGTTTTTT. Its protein is CASSVPSSRGLTGELFF.